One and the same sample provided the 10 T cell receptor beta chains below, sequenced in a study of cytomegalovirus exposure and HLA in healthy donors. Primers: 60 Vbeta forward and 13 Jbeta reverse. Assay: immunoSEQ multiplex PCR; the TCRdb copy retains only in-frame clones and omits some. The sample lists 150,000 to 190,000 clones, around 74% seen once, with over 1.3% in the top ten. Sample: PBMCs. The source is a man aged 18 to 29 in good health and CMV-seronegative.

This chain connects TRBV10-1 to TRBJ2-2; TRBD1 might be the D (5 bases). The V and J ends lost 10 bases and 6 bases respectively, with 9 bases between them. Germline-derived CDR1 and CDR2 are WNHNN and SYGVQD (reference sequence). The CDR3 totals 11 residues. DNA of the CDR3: TGCGCCACTCAGGGTTCCGGGGAGCTGTTTTTT. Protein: CATQGSGELFF.

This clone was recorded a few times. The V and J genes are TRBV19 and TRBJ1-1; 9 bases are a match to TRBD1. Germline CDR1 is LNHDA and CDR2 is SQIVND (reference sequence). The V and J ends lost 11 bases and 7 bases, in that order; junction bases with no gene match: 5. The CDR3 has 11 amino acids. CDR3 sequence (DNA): TGTGCCTCGGGACAGGGCAGTGAAGCTTTCTTT. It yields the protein CASGQGSEAFF.

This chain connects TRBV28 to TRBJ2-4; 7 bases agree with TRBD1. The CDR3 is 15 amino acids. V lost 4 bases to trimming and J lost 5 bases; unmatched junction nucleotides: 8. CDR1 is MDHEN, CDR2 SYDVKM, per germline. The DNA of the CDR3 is TGTGCCAGCAGTTACAGGGGATTCGGTGAAAACATTCAGTACTTC. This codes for CASSYRGFGENIQYF.

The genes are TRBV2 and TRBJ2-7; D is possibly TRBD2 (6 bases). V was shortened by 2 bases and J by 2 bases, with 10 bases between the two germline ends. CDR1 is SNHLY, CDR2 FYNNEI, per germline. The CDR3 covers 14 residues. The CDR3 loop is CASSERRAPYEQYF. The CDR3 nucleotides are TGTGCCAGCAGTGAACGGAGGGCCCCCTACGAGCAGTACTTC.

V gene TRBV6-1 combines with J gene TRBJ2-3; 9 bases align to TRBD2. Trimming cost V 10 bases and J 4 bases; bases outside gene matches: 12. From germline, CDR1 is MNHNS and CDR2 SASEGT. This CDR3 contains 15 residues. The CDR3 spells CAILAASGTSDTQYF. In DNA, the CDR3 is TGTGCCATCCTAGCGGCTAGCGGGACATCAGATACGCAGTATTTT.

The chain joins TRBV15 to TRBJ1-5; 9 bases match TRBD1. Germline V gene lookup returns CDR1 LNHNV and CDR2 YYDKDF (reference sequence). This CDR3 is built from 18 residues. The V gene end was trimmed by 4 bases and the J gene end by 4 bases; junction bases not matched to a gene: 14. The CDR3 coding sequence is TGTGCCACCAGCAACCCGGGACAGGGCGACGGTTATAATCAGCCCCAGCATTTT. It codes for CATSNPGQGDGYNQPQHF.

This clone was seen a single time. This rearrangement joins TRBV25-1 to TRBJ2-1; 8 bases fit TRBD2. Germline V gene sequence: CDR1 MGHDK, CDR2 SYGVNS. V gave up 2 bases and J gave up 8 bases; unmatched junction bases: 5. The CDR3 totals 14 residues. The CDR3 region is CASSEAGGRDEQFF. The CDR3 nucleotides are TGTGCCAGCAGTGAAGCGGGAGGCCGGGATGAGCAGTTCTTC.

CDR3 DNA sequence: TGTGCCAGCAGTCCAACAGGGGTAGAAGCTTTCTTT. Encoded protein: CASSPTGVEAFF. This rearrangement joins TRBV7-2 to TRBJ1-1; TRBD1 aligns across 7 bases. This CDR3 is built from 12 residues. The trim removed 6 bases at V and 8 bases at J, leaving 6 bases unmatched. Germline CDR1 is SGHTA and CDR2 is FQGNSA.

In DNA, the CDR3 is TGTGCCAGCAGTCTTGGACAGGGCGATATCGACGAGCAGTACTTC. It encodes CASSLGQGDIDEQYF. V is TRBV27 and J is TRBJ2-7; 8 bases map to TRBD1. The CDR3 runs 15 residues. V lost 5 bases and J lost 5; bases outside the gene matches: 11. Per the germline V gene, CDR1 is MNHEY and CDR2 is SMNVEV (reference sequence).

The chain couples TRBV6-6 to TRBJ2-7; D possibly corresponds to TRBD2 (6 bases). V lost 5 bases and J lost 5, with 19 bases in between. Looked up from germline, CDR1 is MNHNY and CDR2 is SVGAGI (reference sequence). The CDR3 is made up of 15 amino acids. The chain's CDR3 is CASSPWTRGNDEQYF. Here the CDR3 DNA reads TGTGCCAGCAGTCCTTGGACACGGGGGAACGACGAGCAGTACTTC.